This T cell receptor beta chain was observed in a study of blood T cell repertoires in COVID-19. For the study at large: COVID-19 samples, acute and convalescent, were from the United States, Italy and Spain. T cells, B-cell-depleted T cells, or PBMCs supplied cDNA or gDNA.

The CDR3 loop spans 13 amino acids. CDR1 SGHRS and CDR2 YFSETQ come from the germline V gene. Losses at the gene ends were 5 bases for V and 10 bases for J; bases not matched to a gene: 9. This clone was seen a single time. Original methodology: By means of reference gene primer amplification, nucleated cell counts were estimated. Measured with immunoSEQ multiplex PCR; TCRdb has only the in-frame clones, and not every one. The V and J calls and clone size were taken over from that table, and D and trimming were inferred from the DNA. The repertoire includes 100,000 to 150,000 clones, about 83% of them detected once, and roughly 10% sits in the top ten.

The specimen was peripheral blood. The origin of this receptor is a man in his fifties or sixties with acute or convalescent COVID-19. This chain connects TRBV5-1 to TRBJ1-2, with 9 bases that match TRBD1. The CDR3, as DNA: TGCGCCAGCAGTTCAGGGACAGGGAGTTTCTACACCTTC. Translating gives CASSSGTGSFYTF.